The 10 T cell receptor beta chains below come from one sample, sequenced in a study of regulatory T cells in long-lasting Graves disease. The TCR beta library used iRepertoire HTBI primers with Arm-PCR amplification of CDR3. MiXCR, run by TCRdb on the multiplex PCR reads, gives a single entry per CDR3 protein. This repertoire shows just over 600,000 distinct CDR3 sequences, roughly 15% found once; its top ten account for approximately 20%. Time point here: newly diagnosed GD, antithyroid drugs for less than 3 months. Construction of the TCR library relied on RNA isolated from PBMCs. These same records also appear under a second study, on T cells in Graves' hyperthyroidism and ophthalmopathy.

Sequencing was performed on peripheral blood mononuclear cells (PBMCs), taken at new diagnosis, from a patient treated with antithyroid drugs. The source is a woman between 25 and 40 years old with Graves disease.

This rearrangement joins TRBV28 to TRBJ1-4; no clear D gene. Germline-derived CDR1 and CDR2 are MDHEN and SYDVKM. Deletions cut 8 bases from V and 8 bases from J, with 15 bases between. The CDR3 runs to 13 residues. The CDR3 coding sequence is TGTGCCAGCTCATTTTTGGACGGCGAAAAACTGTTTTTT. It encodes CASSFLDGEKLFF.

Ten or more counts support this clonotype. V usage is TRBV12-3 or TRBV12-4 and J usage is TRBJ1-4; possibly TRBD1 for D (5 bases). The CDR3 runs 15 residues. The germline V and J ends were trimmed by 5 bases and 5 bases, with 15 bases remaining between them. The chain's CDR3 is CASSPPGLWNEKLFF. The CDR3 DNA is TGTGCCAGCAGTCCCCCGGGACTTTGGAATGAAAAACTGTTTTTT.

This chain connects TRBV9 to TRBJ2-1; 14 nucleotides match TRBD2. The CDR3 runs 17 residues. J was trimmed by 7 bases and V by 0 bases; bases with no gene match: 6. Germline V gene data show CDR1 as SGDLS and CDR2 as YYNGEE. This chain's CDR3 is CASSVEIGTSGRNEQFF. The CDR3 DNA sequence: TGTGCCAGCAGCGTAGAAATAGGGACTAGCGGGAGAAATGAGCAGTTCTTC.

This clonotype turned up a few times. The chain combines TRBV9 with TRBJ1-5, with D perhaps TRBD1 (5 bases). The CDR3 runs to 15 residues. Germline CDR1 reads SGDLS; CDR2 reads YYNGEE. Trimming shortened V by 3 bases and J by 0 bases, and 10 bases separated the two germline ends. The CDR3 region has the DNA TGTGCCAGCAGCGGAAGAGGGGATAGCAATCAGCCCCAGCATTTT. The encoded protein is CASSGRGDSNQPQHF.

This clonotype was found a few times. CDR3 bases: TGTGCCTGGAGTGCCCGAGCGGGGCAGTCGGGGGCCAACGTCCTGACTTTC. As protein: CAWSARAGQSGANVLTF. The V and J genes are TRBV30 and TRBJ2-6; 7 bases map to TRBD2. CDR1 is GTSNPN, CDR2 SVGIG, per germline (reference sequence). V was clipped by 1 base and J by 4 bases; unmatched bases: 10. The CDR3 totals 17 residues.

Worth noting for this clonotype: Being one base from a much bigger clone, this may be a read error. The chain joins TRBV7-9 to TRBJ1-4, with 10 bases aligning to TRBD1. The V gene end was trimmed by 3 bases and the J gene end by 6 bases; junction bases not matched to a gene: 4. The CDR3 is 15 amino acids. The germline V gene has CDR1 SEHNR and CDR2 FQNEAQ (reference sequence). The CDR3 here is CASSFAGTGDEKLFF. The CDR3 bases are TGTGCCAGCAGCTTCGCCGGGACAGGGGATGAAAAACTGTTTTTT.

This clonotype was seen repeatedly, ten times or more. The chain recombines TRBV7-2 with TRBJ2-7; TRBD2 matches at 10 bases. The CDR3 is 15 amino acids. Losses at the gene ends were 5 bases for V and 2 bases for J; bases not matched to a gene: 6. Per the germline V gene, CDR1 is SGHTA and CDR2 is FQGNSA. In nucleotides, the CDR3 is TGTGCCAGCAGCCCCCAAGCGGGAGGGCCCTACGAGCAGTACTTC. Translation: CASSPQAGGPYEQYF.

This clonotype came up many times. The chain links TRBV28 to TRBJ2-7, with unresolved D. The germline V gene encodes CDR1 MDHEN and CDR2 SYDVKM. Trimming removed 6 bases from V and 6 bases from J, with 9 bases in between. This CDR3 is built from 11 residues. The CDR3 bases are TGTGCCAGCAGAGCCTTTCTCGAGCAGTACTTC. It yields the protein CASRAFLEQYF. Full variable domain (outside the CDR3, taken from reference TRBV28 and TRBJ2-7): DVKVTQSSRYLVKRTGEKVFLECVQDMDHENMFWYRQDPGLGLRLIYFSYDVKMKEKGDIPEGYSVSREKKERFSLILESASTNQTSMYLCASRAFLEQYFGPGTRLTVT.

This clonotype has only a few counts. V gene TRBV7-3 combines with J gene TRBJ1-2; D perhaps matches TRBD1 (5 bases). Trimming took off 5 bases at V and 3 bases at J, with 16 bases between the two ends. The CDR3 runs 15 residues. Germline V lookup: CDR1 SGHTA, CDR2 FQGTGA. As DNA, the CDR3 is TGTGCCAGCAGCCCTAAAGGCGGGACTTACTATGGCTACACCTTC. Translation: CASSPKGGTYYGYTF.

This clonotype was found a few times. This chain links TRBV30 with TRBJ1-2; D is possibly TRBD1 (6 bases). V lost 0 bases and J lost 5, with 10 bases in between. This CDR3 region has 13 residues. Germline CDR1 is GTSNPN and CDR2 is SVGIG (reference sequence). The CDR3 nucleotides are TGTGCCTGGAGTGTCGGACAGACTTATGGCTACACCTTC. This translates into CAWSVGQTYGYTF.